These T cell receptor beta chains were read from a single sample in a study of T cell responses to AZD1222 COVID-19 vaccine. Clones were sequenced by immunoSEQ multiplex PCR, and TCRdb holds only the in-frame ones, with some missing. Among about 120,000 clones listed, about 93% were seen once. Here the sequenced sample was peripheral blood, taken 28 days after the second AZD1222 dose. These receptors all stem from an adult who received the AZD1222 COVID-19 vaccine. Both conserved end residues are part of each CDR3. Each record gives: J gene, V gene, CDR3 protein.

J gene: TRBJ1-5
V gene: TRBV27
CDR3 protein: CASSLRPNQPQHF

J gene: TRBJ1-1
V gene: TRBV29-1
CDR3 protein: CSVEVTRTGAEAFF

J gene: TRBJ1-5
V gene: TRBV6-5
CDR3 protein: CASSYGQGLSQPQHF

J gene: TRBJ1-2
V gene: TRBV29-1
CDR3 protein: CSGPNPGGYGYTF

J gene: TRBJ2-1
V gene: TRBV3-1/TRBV3-2
CDR3 protein: CASSQDPAHYNEQFF

J gene: TRBJ1-3
V gene: TRBV3-1/TRBV3-2
CDR3 protein: CASSQVPAGNGNTIYF

J gene: TRBJ1-1
V gene: TRBV10-3
CDR3 protein: CAISGEGTNTEAFF

J gene: TRBJ1-5
V gene: TRBV6-2/TRBV6-3
CDR3 protein: CASSTGDQPQHF

J gene: TRBJ2-7
V gene: TRBV10-2
CDR3 protein: CASSELGSLAGSEQYF

J gene: TRBJ2-2
V gene: TRBV5-4
CDR3 protein: CASSGALAGGLGELFF

J gene: TRBJ2-7
V gene: TRBV12-5
CDR3 protein: CASGLGFAYEQYF

J gene: TRBJ1-5
V gene: TRBV10-3
CDR3 protein: CAISEGRTGDQPQHF

J gene: TRBJ2-3
V gene: TRBV11-2
CDR3 protein: CASSFLLAGGTDTQYF

J gene: TRBJ1-2
V gene: TRBV27
CDR3 protein: CASSRANTGSYGYTF

J gene: TRBJ2-7
V gene: TRBV9
CDR3 protein: CASSVGQGPYEQYF

J gene: TRBJ1-2
V gene: TRBV10-1
CDR3 protein: CASSESGGYGYTF

J gene: TRBJ1-1
V gene: TRBV6-5
CDR3 protein: CASSYVWGNTEAFF